This TCR beta chain was captured in a study of T cell repertoires in cytomegalovirus infection. Unmatched junction bases numbered 15, after V lost 5 bases and J lost 3 bases. Germline values: CDR1 MNHNS, CDR2 SASEGT. The CDR3 contains 17 residues. In TCRdb, the reads were re-called with MiXCR into one record per CDR3 protein. The sample gives 500,000 or so distinct CDR3 sequences, 16% of which show up once; 24% is in the top ten. This clonotype was counted many times. The sequencing input was CD8+ T cells from PBMCs. The receptor's source is a human donor in good health (CMV status not recorded). Some clones in this sample may be carry-over from other donors' samples. The chain has TRBV6-1 and TRBJ2-7; 8 positions match TRBD1. In DNA form, the CDR3 reads TGTGCCAGCAGTACTCGCTTTATACCGGGACAGGTCTACGAGCAGTACTTC. Protein: CASSTRFIPGQVYEQYF.